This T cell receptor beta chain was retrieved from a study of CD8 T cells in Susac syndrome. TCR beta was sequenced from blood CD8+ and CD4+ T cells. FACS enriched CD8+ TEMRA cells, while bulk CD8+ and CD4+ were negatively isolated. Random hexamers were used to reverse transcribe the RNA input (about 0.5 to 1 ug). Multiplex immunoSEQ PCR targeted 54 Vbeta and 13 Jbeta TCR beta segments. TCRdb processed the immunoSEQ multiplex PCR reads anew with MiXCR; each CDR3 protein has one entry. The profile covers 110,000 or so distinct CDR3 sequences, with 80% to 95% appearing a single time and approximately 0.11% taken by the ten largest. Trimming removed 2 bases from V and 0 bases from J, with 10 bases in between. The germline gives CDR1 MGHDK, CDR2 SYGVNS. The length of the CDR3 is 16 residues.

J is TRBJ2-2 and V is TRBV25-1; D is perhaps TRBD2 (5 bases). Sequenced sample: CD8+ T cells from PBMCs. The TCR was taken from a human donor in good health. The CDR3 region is CASSESGRTNTGELFF. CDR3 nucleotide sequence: TGTGCCAGCAGTGAAAGCGGACGGACGAACACCGGGGAGCTGTTTTTT.